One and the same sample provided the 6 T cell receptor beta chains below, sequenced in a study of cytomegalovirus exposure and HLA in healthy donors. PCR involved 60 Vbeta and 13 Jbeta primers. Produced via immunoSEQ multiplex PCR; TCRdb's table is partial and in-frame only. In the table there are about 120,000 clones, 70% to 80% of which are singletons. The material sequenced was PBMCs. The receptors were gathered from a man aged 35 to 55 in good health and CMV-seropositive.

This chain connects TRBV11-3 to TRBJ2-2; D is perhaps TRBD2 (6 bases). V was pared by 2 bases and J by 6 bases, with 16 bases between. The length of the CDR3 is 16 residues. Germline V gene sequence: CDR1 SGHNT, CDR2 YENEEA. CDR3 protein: CASSLNPAGGAGELFF. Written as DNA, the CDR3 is TGTGCCAGCAGCTTAAATCCGGCCGGAGGGGCCGGGGAGCTGTTTTTT.

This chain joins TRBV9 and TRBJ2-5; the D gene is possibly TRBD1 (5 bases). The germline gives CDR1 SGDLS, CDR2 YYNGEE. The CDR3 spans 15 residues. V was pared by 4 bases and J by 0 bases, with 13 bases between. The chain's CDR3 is CASSRPARDQETQYF. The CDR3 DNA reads TGTGCCAGCAGCCGCCCGGCCAGGGACCAAGAGACCCAGTACTTC. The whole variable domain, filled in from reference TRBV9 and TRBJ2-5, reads DSGVTQTPKHLITATGQRVTLRCSPRSGDLSVYWYQQSLDQGLQFLIQYYNGEERAKGNILERFSAQQFPDLHSELNLSSLELGDSALYFCASSRPARDQETQYFGPGTRLLVL.

CDR3 sequence (DNA): TGTGCCAGTAGTAGTGGGGGGTGGGCTCAGCCCCAGCATTTT. Its translation: CASSSGGWAQPQHF. J is TRBJ1-5 and V is TRBV19; tentative D call: TRBD1 (5 bases). V shed 4 bases and J shed 6 bases, with 13 bases lying between them. CDR1 is LNHDA and CDR2 is SQIVND in the germline V gene (reference sequence). This CDR3 spans 14 amino acids.

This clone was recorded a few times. CDR3 sequence: CASSSGVGTEAFF. CDR3 coding DNA: TGTGCCAGCTCCTCGGGGGTCGGCACTGAAGCTTTCTTT. The chain carries TRBV18 and TRBJ1-1; a possible D gene is TRBD1 (5 bases). Germline values: CDR1 KGHSH, CDR2 LQKENI. This CDR3 spans 13 amino acids. Trimming took 6 bases from V and 4 from J, leaving 12 bases between them.

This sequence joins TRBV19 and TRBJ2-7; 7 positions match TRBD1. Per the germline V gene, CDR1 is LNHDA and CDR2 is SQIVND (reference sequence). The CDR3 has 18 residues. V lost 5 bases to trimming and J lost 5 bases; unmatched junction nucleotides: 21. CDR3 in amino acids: CASSSPPGKGGTFDEQYF. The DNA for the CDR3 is TGTGCCAGTAGTTCCCCCCCGGGAAAAGGGGGCACGTTCGACGAGCAGTACTTC.

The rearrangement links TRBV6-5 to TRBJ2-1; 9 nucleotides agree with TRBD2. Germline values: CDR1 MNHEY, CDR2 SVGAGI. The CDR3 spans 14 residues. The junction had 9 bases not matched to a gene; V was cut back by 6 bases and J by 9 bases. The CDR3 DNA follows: TGTGCCAGCAGCTGGACTAGCGAGGACGCTGAGCAGTTCTTC. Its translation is CASSWTSEDAEQFF.